Listed below are T cell receptor beta chains from one sample, sequenced in a study of blood T cell repertoires in COVID-19. Assay: immunoSEQ multiplex PCR; the TCRdb copy retains only in-frame clones and omits some. The sample shows about 160,000 clones, roughly 91% of them seen only once. Specimen: peripheral blood. Every receptor here comes from a woman in her fifties or sixties with acute or convalescent COVID-19. Each CDR3 is given with its conserved first and last residue.

CDR3: CASSEGQNTEAFF
V: TRBV7-6

CDR3: CASSRGLAAKGGQETQYF
V: TRBV3-1/TRBV3-2

CDR3: CAVQWTGLAGANVLTF
V: TRBV7-3

CDR3: CASSQGPIIPNYGYTF
V: TRBV3-1/TRBV3-2

CDR3: CASSLDGDYEQYF
V: TRBV7-2

CDR3: CASSTGGGSYEQYF
V: TRBV9

CDR3: CASSQVANEQFF
V: TRBV3-1/TRBV3-2

CDR3: CASSAEGARSEAFF
V: TRBV2

CDR3: CASRPTGTGKFLQFF
V: TRBV25-1

CDR3: CSASGGGGQPQHF
V: TRBV20-1